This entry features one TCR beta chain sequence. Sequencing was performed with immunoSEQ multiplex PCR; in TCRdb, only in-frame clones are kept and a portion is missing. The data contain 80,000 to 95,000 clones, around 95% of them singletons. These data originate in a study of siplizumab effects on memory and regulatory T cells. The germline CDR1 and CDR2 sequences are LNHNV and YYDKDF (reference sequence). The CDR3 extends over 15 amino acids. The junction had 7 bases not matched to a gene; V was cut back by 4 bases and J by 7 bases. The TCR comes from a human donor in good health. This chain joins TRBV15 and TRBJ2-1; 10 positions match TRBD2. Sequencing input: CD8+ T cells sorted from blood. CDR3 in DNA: TGTGCCACCAGCATCGGGCTAGCGGGAGAGAATGAGCAGTTCTTC. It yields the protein CATSIGLAGENEQFF.